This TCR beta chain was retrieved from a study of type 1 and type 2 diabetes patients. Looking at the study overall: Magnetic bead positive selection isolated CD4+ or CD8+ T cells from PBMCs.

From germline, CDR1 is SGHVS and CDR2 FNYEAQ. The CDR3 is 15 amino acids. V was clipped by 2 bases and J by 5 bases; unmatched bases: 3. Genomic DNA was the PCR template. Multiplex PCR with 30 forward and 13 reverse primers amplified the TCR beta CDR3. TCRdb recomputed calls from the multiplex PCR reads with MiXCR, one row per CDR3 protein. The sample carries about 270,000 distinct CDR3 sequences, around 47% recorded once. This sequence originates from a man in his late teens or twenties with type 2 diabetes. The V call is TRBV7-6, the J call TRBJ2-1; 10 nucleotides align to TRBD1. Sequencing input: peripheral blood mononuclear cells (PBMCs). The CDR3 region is CASSLKTGGNNEQFF. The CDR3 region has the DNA TGTGCCAGCAGCTTAAAGACAGGGGGCAACAATGAGCAGTTCTTC.